This T cell receptor beta chain was sequenced in a study of T-cell memory formation after mild COVID-19. To note about this clonotype: Its target is unknown.

TCRdb itself ran the 5' RACE reads through MiXCR, one entry per CDR3 protein. The profile shows roughly 150,000 distinct CDR3 sequences, 13% of them singletons. Germline V gives CDR1 SGHTA, CDR2 FQGNSA. The CDR3 length is 14 residues. Deletions cut 5 bases from V and 4 bases from J, with 11 bases between. Study-wide points: Contracting clones, day 15 to 85, had balanced CD4/CD8, and later expanders favored CD4+.

The chain is built from TRBV7-2 and TRBJ2-2, with D possibly being TRBD2 (6 bases). Sequencing was performed on PBMCs or a T cell subset sorted from them (not recorded which). The receptor's source is a man between 18 and 35 years old who had mild COVID-19 (a few samples of this study predate the infection). Cell type and time point are not known. CDR3 protein: CASSLGGSTGELFF. The CDR3 DNA reads TGTGCCAGCAGCCTGGGAGGAAGCACCGGGGAGCTGTTTTTT.